Presented here are 16 T cell receptor beta chains from one specimen sequenced in a study of beta chain features in type 1 diabetes. Broader study findings: Type 1 diabetes patients had TCRB CDR3s that were shorter (moderately but significantly so) in all four CD4+ subsets.

Their antigens remain unidentified. The sequenced template was cDNA made from the entire isolated RNA. Produced via immunoSEQ multiplex PCR; TCRdb's table is partial and in-frame only. The sample yields some 250,000 clones, under 13% seen once. Sample: naive CD4+ T cells from blood. These TCRs come from a man between 25 and 39 years old with type 1 diabetes.

The chain links TRBV7-9 to TRBJ1-4; no clear D gene. The CDR3 covers 15 residues. Germline CDR1 SEHNR, CDR2 FQNEAQ (reference sequence). Trimming cost V 2 bases and J 5 bases, with 12 bases left between them. This CDR3 reads CASSLWRRGNEKLFF. The CDR3 DNA follows: TGTGCCAGCAGCTTATGGCGTCGGGGAAATGAAAAACTGTTTTTT.

This clone has just a few counts. The J gene is TRBJ1-2, the V gene TRBV9, with a tentative D call TRBD1 (6 bases). Germline CDR1 reads SGDLS; CDR2 reads YYNGEE. Trimming took off 1 base at V and 8 bases at J, with 12 bases between the two ends. CDR3 length: 13 residues. CDR3 DNA: TGTGCCAGCAGCGTACTTGGGGGCTGGGGCTACACCTTC. Its protein product is CASSVLGGWGYTF.

V is TRBV18 and J is TRBJ2-7; D not certain. The CDR3 is 12 residues long. V lost 1 base and J 7 bases, leaving 8 bases between the germline ends. Germline V lookup: CDR1 KGHSH, CDR2 LQKENI. CDR3 bases: TGTGCCAGCTCACCACGGCAGCGAGAGCAGTACTTC. As protein: CASSPRQREQYF. Full variable domain (remainder filled in from reference TRBV18 and TRBJ2-7): NAGVMQNPRHLVRRRGQEARLRCSPMKGHSHVYWYRQLPEEGLKFMVYLQKENIIDESGMPKERFSAEFPKEGPSILRIQQVVRGDSAAYFCASSPRQREQYFGPGTRLTVT.

The chain is built from TRBV4-2 and TRBJ2-6; a weak D match, TRBD1 (6 bases). Trimming removed 0 bases at V and 0 bases at J, with 12 bases between. From germline, CDR1 is LGHNA and CDR2 YNFKEQ. This CDR3 is 18 amino acids long. The DNA of the CDR3 is TGTGCCAGCAGCCAAGAAGTGACAGGAAGCTCTGGGGCCAACGTCCTGACTTTC. It encodes CASSQEVTGSSGANVLTF.

This clone was found a few times. J is TRBJ1-2 and V is TRBV9, with TRBD1 matching over 8 bases. The V gene end was trimmed by 4 bases and the J gene end by 3 bases; junction bases not matched to a gene: 14. This CDR3 contains 17 residues. Germline V CDR1 and CDR2: SGDLS, YYNGEE. The CDR3 DNA sequence: TGTGCCAGCAGCACTCAACCGCTGGGGGGACAGGACTATGGCTACACCTTC. Residues: CASSTQPLGGQDYGYTF.

This clone was detected a few times. V gene TRBV7-3 combines with J gene TRBJ2-6; D remains ambiguous. The CDR3 extends over 14 amino acids. Trimming removed 5 bases at V and 0 bases at J, with 5 bases between. Germline loops: CDR1 SGHTA, CDR2 FQGTGA. The CDR3, as DNA: TGTGCCAGCAGCCAGGACTCTGGGGCCAACGTCCTGACTTTC. Encoded protein: CASSQDSGANVLTF.

CDR3 sequence: CASSSTGGGQETQYF. The CDR3 DNA is TGCGCCAGCAGCAGTACAGGGGGCGGTCAAGAGACCCAGTACTTC. This sequence joins TRBV4-1 and TRBJ2-5, with TRBD1 identical over 9 bases. V lost 5 bases and J lost 2; bases outside the gene matches: 6. CDR3 size: 15 residues. Germline CDR1 reads MGHRA; CDR2 reads YSYEKL.

Only a few counts were recorded for this clone. This sequence joins TRBV7-9 and TRBJ2-5; 11 bases fit TRBD1. The V segment lost 3 bases and the J segment 1 base; nucleotides outside the gene matches: 1. Germline V gene lookup returns CDR1 SEHNR and CDR2 FQNEAQ (reference sequence). CDR3 length equals 15 residues. CDR3 loop: CASSLGTGGQETQYF. In DNA, the CDR3 is TGTGCCAGCAGCTTGGGGACAGGGGGCCAAGAGACCCAGTACTTC.

The gene calls are TRBV10-3 and TRBJ1-5; D gene unclear. The CDR3 consists of 15 residues. V lost 4 bases to trimming and J lost 1 base, with 11 bases between them. Germline CDR1 and CDR2: ENHRY and SYGVKD. CDR3: CAISAGGLSNQPQHF. DNA for the CDR3: TGTGCCATCAGTGCAGGAGGTCTCAGCAATCAGCCCCAGCATTTT.

A remark on this clone: One end of the junction does not line up with germline, which may come from a read error. J is TRBJ2-2 and V is TRBV6-1, with a tentative D call TRBD1 (6 bases). Looked up from germline, CDR1 is MNHNS and CDR2 is SASEGT. The CDR3 sequence is 13 residues long. The CDR3 loop reads CASNTGPTRELFF. In nucleotides, the CDR3 is TGTGCCAGCAACACAGGGCCCACCCGGGAGCTGTTTTTT.

The rearrangement uses TRBV7-2 and TRBJ2-4, with TRBD2 identical over 12 bases. The trim removed 6 bases at V and 7 bases at J, leaving 7 bases unmatched. The CDR3 has 15 amino acids. Germline V gene data show CDR1 as SGHTA and CDR2 as FQGNSA. The CDR3 DNA follows: TGTGCCAGCAGTGGACTAGCGGGGTACCTGAACATTCAGTACTTC. Translation gives CASSGLAGYLNIQYF.

The CDR3 here is CASSFGGGNSPLHF. Here the CDR3 DNA reads TGTGCCAGCTCCTTCGGGGGTGGGAATTCACCCCTCCACTTT. The chain has TRBV18 and TRBJ1-6; TRBD1 might be the D (5 bases). This CDR3 spans 14 amino acids. V lost 6 bases, J lost 7 bases, and 13 bases lay in between. Germline V gene lookup returns CDR1 KGHSH and CDR2 LQKENI.

This chain uses TRBV9 with TRBJ2-5, with 9 bases that match TRBD2. V shed 2 bases and J 3 bases; nucleotides not matched to a gene: 11. Germline CDR1 and CDR2: SGDLS and YYNGEE. The length of the CDR3 is 17 residues. CDR3 protein: CASSVGRGGAKEETQYF. The CDR3 bases are TGTGCCAGCAGCGTGGGCCGCGGGGGGGCGAAGGAAGAGACCCAGTACTTC.

The rearrangement links TRBV2 to TRBJ2-1, with D maybe TRBD1 (5 bases). Germline CDR1 SNHLY, CDR2 FYNNEI. V was pared by 5 bases and J by 4 bases, with 9 bases between. CDR3 length: 13 amino acids. In DNA, the CDR3 is TGTGCCAGCAGTCAGGGATCTTACAATGAGCAGTTCTTC. This translates into CASSQGSYNEQFF.

The chain couples TRBV30 to TRBJ2-1, with TRBD2 as a possible D gene (5 bases). The CDR3 runs 15 residues. Between the trimmed V and J ends, which lost 3 bases and 3 bases, there was a span of 15 bases. The V gene's germline CDR1 is GTSNPN and CDR2 SVGIG (reference sequence). The DNA of the CDR3 is TGTGCCTGGAGGGGCCTCGGGAAAGACTACAATGAGCAGTTCTTC. It translates to CAWRGLGKDYNEQFF.

The rearrangement joins TRBV6-5 to TRBJ2-1; 10 bases fit TRBD2. The CDR3 contains 15 residues. V lost 0 bases and J lost 10; bases outside the gene matches: 6. In germline, CDR1 is MNHEY, CDR2 SVGAGI. The CDR3 loop reads CASSYSERGGREQFF. For the CDR3, the DNA is TGTGCCAGCAGTTACTCTGAGCGGGGGGGCCGGGAGCAGTTCTTC.